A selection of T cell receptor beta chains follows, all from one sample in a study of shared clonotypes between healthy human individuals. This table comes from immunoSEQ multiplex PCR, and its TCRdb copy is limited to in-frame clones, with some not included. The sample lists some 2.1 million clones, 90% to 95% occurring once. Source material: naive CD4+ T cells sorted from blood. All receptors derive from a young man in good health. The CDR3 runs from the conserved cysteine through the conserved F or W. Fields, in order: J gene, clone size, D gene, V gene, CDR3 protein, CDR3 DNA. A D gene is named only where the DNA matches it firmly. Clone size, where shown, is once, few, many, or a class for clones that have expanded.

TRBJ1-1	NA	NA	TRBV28	CASSTQGNTEAFF	TGTGCCAGCAGTACACAGGGGAACACTGAAGCTTTCTTT
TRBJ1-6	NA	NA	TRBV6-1	CASSEQDGQRNSPLHF	TGTGCCAGCAGTGAACAAGACGGACAGCGAAATTCACCCCTCCACTTT
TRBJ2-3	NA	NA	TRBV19	CASSVLATSSDTQYF	TGTGCCAGTAGTGTTCTAGCGACCTCCTCGGATACGCAGTATTTT
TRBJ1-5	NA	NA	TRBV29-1	CSAADSNQPQHF	TGCAGCGCTGCTGATTCCAATCAGCCCCAGCATTTT
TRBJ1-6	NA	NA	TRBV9	CASSVAGGNSYNSPLHF	TGTGCCAGCAGCGTAGCTGGGGGTAACTCCTATAATTCACCCCTCCACTTT
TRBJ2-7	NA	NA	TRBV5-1	CASSLGGEQYF	TGCGCCAGCAGCCTCGGGGGCGAGCAGTACTTC
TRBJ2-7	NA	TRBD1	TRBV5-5	CASSFRGQGTYEQYF	TGTGCCAGCAGCTTCAGAGGACAGGGAACCTACGAGCAGTACTTC
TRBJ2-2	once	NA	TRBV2	CASSLRENTGELFF	TGTGCCAGCAGTTTGAGGGAAAACACCGGGGAGCTGTTTTTT
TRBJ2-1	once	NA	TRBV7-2	CASSLATAEQFF	TGTGCCAGCAGCTTAGCCACAGCAGAGCAGTTCTTC
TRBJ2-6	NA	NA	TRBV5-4	CASSLRGGLGANVLTF	TGTGCCAGCAGCTTAAGAGGGGGGCTTGGGGCCAACGTCCTGACTTTC
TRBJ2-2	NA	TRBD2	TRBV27	CASSLRVLAGAPGELFF	TGTGCCAGCAGTTTAAGGGTACTAGCGGGAGCACCCGGGGAGCTGTTTTTT
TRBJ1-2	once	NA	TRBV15	CATSREVGVYGYTF	TGTGCCACCAGCAGAGAGGTGGGAGTCTATGGCTACACCTTC
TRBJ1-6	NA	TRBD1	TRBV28	CASSRQGATVNSPLHF	TGTGCCAGCAGTCGACAGGGGGCAACCGTTAATTCACCCCTCCACTTT
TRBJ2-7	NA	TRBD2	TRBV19	CASSIGAGSSYEQYF	TGTGCCAGTAGTATAGGAGCGGGATCCTCCTACGAGCAGTACTTC
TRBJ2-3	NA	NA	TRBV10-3	CAISDRSSTDTQYF	TGTGCCATCAGTGATCGCAGTAGCACAGATACGCAGTATTTT
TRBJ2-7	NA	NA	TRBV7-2	CASSLAFSYEQYF	TGTGCCAGCAGCTTAGCGTTTAGCTACGAGCAGTACTTC
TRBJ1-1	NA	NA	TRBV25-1	CASTPEGGEAFF	TGTGCCAGCACCCCCGAAGGAGGTGAAGCTTTCTTT
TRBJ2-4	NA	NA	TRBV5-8	CASSFRTAPNIQYF	TGTGCCAGCAGCTTTCGCACGGCCCCAAACATTCAGTACTTC
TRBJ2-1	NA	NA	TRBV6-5	CASTKGGGSDREQFF	TGTGCCAGCACCAAAGGGGGCGGGAGTGATCGTGAGCAGTTCTTC
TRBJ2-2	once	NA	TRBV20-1	CSAQTGELFF	TGCAGTGCCCAGACGGGGGAGCTGTTTTTT
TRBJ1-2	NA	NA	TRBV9	CASSPAYIGYTF	TGTGCCAGCAGCCCGGCCTACATTGGCTACACCTTC
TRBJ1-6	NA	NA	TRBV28	CASSLAGPRGNSPLHF	TGTGCCAGCAGTTTAGCAGGGCCCCGGGGCAATTCACCCCTCCACTTT
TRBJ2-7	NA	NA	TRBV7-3	CASSLDRSAEQYF	TGTGCCAGCAGTCTGGATCGCTCTGCCGAGCAGTACTTC
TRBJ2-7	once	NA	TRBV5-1	CASSLAAGRLGEQYF	TGCGCCAGCAGCCTGGCGGCAGGGAGGTTGGGAGAGCAGTACTTC
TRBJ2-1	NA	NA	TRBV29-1	CSAERGGQRREQFF	TGCAGCGCAGAACGCGGGGGCCAGCGGAGGGAGCAGTTCTTC
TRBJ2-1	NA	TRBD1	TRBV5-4	CASSYPGTGIEQFF	TGTGCCAGCAGCTACCCCGGGACAGGGATTGAGCAGTTCTTC
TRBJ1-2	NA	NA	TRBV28	CASTPNTVKDGYTF	TGTGCCAGCACCCCGAACACAGTGAAGGATGGCTACACCTTC
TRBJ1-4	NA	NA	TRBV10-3	CAISEGRPNEKLFF	TGTGCCATCAGTGAGGGACGCCCCAATGAAAAACTGTTTTTT
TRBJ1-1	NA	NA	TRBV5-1	CASSPGTATSNTEAFF	TGCGCCAGCAGCCCAGGGACGGCGACCTCGAACACTGAAGCTTTCTTT
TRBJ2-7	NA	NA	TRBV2	CASSEALETSYEQYF	TGTGCCAGCAGTGAAGCCCTCGAGACATCGTACGAGCAGTACTTC
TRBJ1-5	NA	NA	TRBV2	CASTLVGDQPQHF	TGTGCCAGCACCCTGGTGGGGGATCAGCCCCAGCATTTT
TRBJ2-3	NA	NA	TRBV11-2	CASSLDQASTDTQYF	TGTGCCAGCAGCTTAGATCAGGCTAGCACAGATACGCAGTATTTT
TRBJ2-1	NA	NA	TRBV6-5	CASAGASSYNEQFF	TGTGCCAGCGCGGGGGCAAGCTCCTACAATGAGCAGTTCTTC
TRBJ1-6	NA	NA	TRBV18	CASSPPTVNSPLHF	TGTGCCAGCTCACCACCGACAGTTAATTCACCCCTCCACTTT
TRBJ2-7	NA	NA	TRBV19	CASSIVASYEQYF	TGTGCCAGTAGTATTGTCGCCTCCTACGAGCAGTACTTC
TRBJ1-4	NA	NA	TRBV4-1	CASSQARTNEKLFF	TGCGCCAGCAGCCAAGCGAGGACTAATGAAAAACTGTTTTTT
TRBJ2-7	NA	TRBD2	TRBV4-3	CASSQERGLAGLGNEQYF	TGCGCCAGCAGCCAAGAGAGGGGGCTAGCGGGGCTTGGGAACGAGCAGTACTTC
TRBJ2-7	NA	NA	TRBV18	CASSPSQGRSYEQYF	TGTGCCAGCTCACCAAGTCAGGGACGCTCCTACGAGCAGTACTTC
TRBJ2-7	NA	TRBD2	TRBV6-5	CASSTSGTSEYEQYF	TGTGCCAGCAGCACATCCGGGACTAGCGAGTACGAGCAGTACTTC
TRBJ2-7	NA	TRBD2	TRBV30	CAWGLAGGPRPYEQYF	TGTGCCTGGGGTCTAGCGGGGGGGCCCAGGCCCTACGAGCAGTACTTC
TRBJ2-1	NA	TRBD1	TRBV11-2	CASSFGQGAYNEQFF	TGTGCCAGCAGTTTTGGACAGGGCGCCTACAATGAGCAGTTCTTC
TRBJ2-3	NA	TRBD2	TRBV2	CASSEASVLAGGFTDTQYF	TGTGCCAGCAGTGAAGCGTCAGTACTAGCGGGAGGGTTTACAGATACGCAGTATTTT